The 22 T cell receptor beta chains below all came from one sample that was sequenced in a study of T cell responses to AZD1222 COVID-19 vaccine. The assay was immunoSEQ multiplex PCR, and TCRdb's table has in-frame clones only and misses some. This table holds roughly 150,000 clones, about nine tenths found once. The sample was peripheral blood, taken 28 days after the second AZD1222 dose. The receptor set was obtained from an adult who received the AZD1222 COVID-19 vaccine.

The chain joins TRBV20-1 to TRBJ1-2; D remains ambiguous. CDR3 size: 12 residues. Germline CDR1 DFQATT, CDR2 SNEGSKA (reference sequence). V was shortened by 3 bases and J by 7 bases, with 12 bases between the two germline ends. Written as DNA, the CDR3 is TGCAGTGCTAGTCCCACGGCGTTTGGCTACACCTTC. It codes for CSASPTAFGYTF.

The chain uses TRBV5-1 and TRBJ2-7; the D is unclear. The CDR3 is 14 residues long. Germline CDR1 is SGHRS and CDR2 is YFSETQ. V lost 4 bases to trimming and J lost 4 bases, with 15 bases between them. The CDR3, as DNA: TGCGCCAGCAGCCTAGAAAGCCGTTCGTACGAGCAGTACTTC. This codes for CASSLESRSYEQYF.

The chain combines TRBV5-6 with TRBJ2-2; possible D gene TRBD2, 7 bases. CDR1 is SGHDT and CDR2 is YYEEEE in the germline V gene. The CDR3 runs 14 residues. The V end lost 5 bases, the J end lost 4 bases, and 12 bases lay between the germline ends. CDR3 sequence: CASRRGGGTGELFF. CDR3 nucleotide sequence: TGTGCCAGCAGAAGGGGGGGAGGCACCGGGGAGCTGTTTTTT. The variable domain in full, with the rest retrieved from reference TRBV5-6 and TRBJ2-2, is DAGVTQSPTHLIKTRGQQVTLRCSPKSGHDTVSWYQQALGQGPQFIFQYYEEEERQRGNFPDRFSGHQFPNYSSELNVNALLLGDSALYLCASRRGGGTGELFFGEGSRLTVL.

The V gene is TRBV3-1 (or the pseudogene TRBV3-2), the J gene TRBJ2-7; a weak D match, TRBD1 (6 bases). V was clipped by 4 bases and J by 2 bases, with 15 bases between them. This CDR3 has 15 residues. Germline lookup yields CDR1 LGHDT and CDR2 YNNKEL (reference sequence). The DNA for the CDR3 is TGTGCCAGCAGCCTACAGGGTGAAAAGGCCTACGAGCAGTACTTC. It yields the protein CASSLQGEKAYEQYF.

The V gene is TRBV9, the J gene TRBJ2-7; D uncertain. V was shortened by 3 bases and J by 5 bases, with 12 bases between the two germline ends. CDR1 and CDR2 from the germline V gene are SGDLS and YYNGEE. CDR3 length equals 13 residues. CDR3 nucleotides: TGTGCCAGCAGCGGCCCCAACTACAACGAGCAGTACTTC. This translates into CASSGPNYNEQYF.

The V and J genes are TRBV5-8 and TRBJ1-1, with a tentative D call TRBD1 (6 bases). The V gene lost 7 bases and the J gene lost 1 base, with 14 bases spanning the gap. The V gene's germline CDR1 is SGHTS and CDR2 YDEGEE. This CDR3 contains 14 residues. The CDR3 protein is CASDLQGRNTEAFF. The DNA of the CDR3 is TGTGCCAGCGACCTACAGGGTCGGAACACTGAAGCTTTCTTT.

This chain links TRBV13 with TRBJ1-1, with a tentative D call TRBD1 (5 bases). This CDR3 has 13 residues. V lost 8 bases and J lost 0, with 10 bases in between. Germline V gene data show CDR1 as PRHDT and CDR2 as FYEKMQ (reference sequence). The CDR3, as DNA: TGTGCCAGCCACCTGACAGTGAACACTGAAGCTTTCTTT. Residues: CASHLTVNTEAFF.

The chain combines TRBV5-6 with TRBJ2-7; weak D call: TRBD2 (6 bases). Germline V gene data show CDR1 as SGHDT and CDR2 as YYEEEE. Trimming pared 3 bases from V and 0 bases from J, leaving 10 bases between. This CDR3 is built from 14 residues. CDR3 bases: TGTGCCAGCAGCTATATTAGCGGCTCCTACGAGCAGTACTTC. Its translation: CASSYISGSYEQYF.

This clone showed up just a few times. This rearrangement joins TRBV19 to TRBJ2-3; TRBD1 is a possible D gene (6 bases). CDR1 LNHDA and CDR2 SQIVND come from the germline V gene (reference sequence). Trimming removed 9 bases at V and 7 bases at J, with 14 bases between. The CDR3 runs to 12 residues. This chain's CDR3 is CASCGQSYTQYF. In DNA, the CDR3 is TGTGCCAGCTGCGGACAGTCCTATACGCAGTATTTT.

CDR3 sequence: CASSLFSGGKFEQYF. The CDR3 DNA sequence: TGTGCCAGCAGTTTATTTTCAGGGGGCAAGTTCGAGCAGTACTTC. The V call is TRBV28, the J call TRBJ2-7; 8 bases are a match to TRBD1. With 1 base clipped from V and 6 bases from J, the junction kept 8 bases outside the gene matches. Germline CDR1 MDHEN, CDR2 SYDVKM. The CDR3 spans 15 residues.

The chain uses TRBV11-2 and TRBJ1-1, with D possibly matching TRBD1 (5 bases). The V end lost 2 bases, the J end lost 8 bases, and 9 bases lay between the germline ends. The length of the CDR3 is 12 residues. Germline CDR1 is SGHAT and CDR2 is FQNNGV. The CDR3 loop reads CASSLWGSEAFF. CDR3 in DNA: TGTGCCAGCAGCTTATGGGGGAGCGAAGCTTTCTTT.

The V gene is TRBV7-8, the J gene TRBJ2-1, with D unresolved. The CDR3 runs 12 residues. The germline CDR1 and CDR2 sequences are SGHVS and FQNEAQ. The V end was cut by 5 bases, the J end by 6 bases, with 8 bases between. The CDR3 region is CASSHDFNEQFF. The DNA for the CDR3 is TGTGCCAGCAGCCACGACTTCAATGAGCAGTTCTTC.

The chain employs TRBV19 and TRBJ1-5, with 7 bases matching TRBD1. The CDR3 is 14 residues long. The J segment lost 5 bases and the V segment lost 4 bases, leaving 5 bases of the junction unmatched. Germline assignment: CDR1 LNHDA and CDR2 SQIVND (reference sequence). The chain's CDR3 is CASSSQGGHQPQHF. DNA for the CDR3: TGTGCCAGTAGTAGCCAGGGGGGGCATCAGCCCCAGCATTTT.

The J gene is TRBJ2-6, the V gene TRBV28; 11 bases agree with TRBD1. Germline lookup yields CDR1 MDHEN and CDR2 SYDVKM. The CDR3 has 18 amino acids. The trim removed 5 bases at V and 1 base at J, leaving 7 bases unmatched. CDR3 amino acids: CASSPRTGGTSGANVLTF. The CDR3 bases are TGTGCCAGCAGTCCCAGGACAGGGGGCACTTCTGGGGCCAACGTCCTGACTTTC.

The chain links TRBV18 to TRBJ1-5, with TRBD1 identical over 8 bases. The length of the CDR3 is 13 residues. Germline CDR1 reads KGHSH; CDR2 reads LQKENI. V was clipped by 5 bases and J by 7 bases; unmatched bases: 4. The CDR3 region has the DNA TGTGCCAGCTCATCGACAGGGGCCCAGCCCCAGCATTTT. It encodes CASSSTGAQPQHF. The variable domain in full, with the rest retrieved from reference TRBV18 and TRBJ1-5, is NAGVMQNPRHLVRRRGQEARLRCSPMKGHSHVYWYRQLPEEGLKFMVYLQKENIIDESGMPKERFSAEFPKEGPSILRIQQVVRGDSAAYFCASSSTGAQPQHFGDGTRLSIL.

The CDR3 sequence is CASNLIGTGSEKLFF. CDR3 bases: TGTGCCAGCAATTTAATCGGGACAGGATCTGAAAAACTGTTTTTT. V and J are TRBV6-5 and TRBJ1-4, with TRBD1 matching over 8 bases. Trimming cost V 7 bases and J 7 bases; bases outside gene matches: 11. Germline V gene data show CDR1 as MNHEY and CDR2 as SVGAGI. The CDR3 runs 15 residues.

The rearrangement links TRBV7-9 to TRBJ2-1; D unresolved. The ends were cut back, 0 bases at V and 7 bases at J, with 13 bases in the middle. This CDR3 is 15 amino acids long. Germline CDR1 SEHNR, CDR2 FQNEAQ (reference sequence). CDR3 loop: CASSLAQVVWNEQFF. CDR3 DNA: TGTGCCAGCAGCTTAGCCCAGGTCGTTTGGAATGAGCAGTTCTTC.

V gene TRBV4-3 combines with J gene TRBJ2-3; 11 bases match TRBD1. The V gene end was trimmed by 4 bases and the J gene end by 3 bases; junction bases not matched to a gene: 3. Germline V gene lookup returns CDR1 LGHNA and CDR2 YSLEER. CDR3 length: 15 amino acids. DNA for the CDR3: TGCGCCAGCAGCCGGGACAGGGGGGGAACAGATACGCAGTATTTT. It codes for CASSRDRGGTDTQYF.

The chain uses TRBV9 and TRBJ2-5; 7 bases fit TRBD1. The CDR3 sequence is 16 residues long. CDR1 is SGDLS and CDR2 is YYNGEE in the germline V gene. Trimming cost V 3 bases and J 2 bases; bases outside gene matches: 10. The CDR3 loop is CASSASITRGQETQYF. CDR3 sequence (DNA): TGTGCCAGCAGCGCTTCGATCACCAGGGGGCAAGAGACCCAGTACTTC.

The V call is TRBV3-1 (or the pseudogene TRBV3-2), the J call TRBJ1-1; 9 bases match TRBD1. CDR1 is LGHDT and CDR2 is YNNKEL in the germline V gene (reference sequence). This CDR3 spans 13 amino acids. V trimming: 3 bases; J trimming: 7 bases; junction bases outside the gene matches: 3. The CDR3 DNA is TGTGCCAGCAGCCATCCGGGACAGGGTGAAGCTTTCTTT. This codes for CASSHPGQGEAFF.

The chain carries TRBV2 and TRBJ2-1; D is uncertain. There are 12 residues in the CDR3. Looked up from germline, CDR1 is SNHLY and CDR2 is FYNNEI. The V gene lost 7 bases and the J gene lost 5 bases, with 9 bases spanning the gap. DNA of the CDR3: TGTGCCAGCAACTCGATAAACAATGAGCAGTTCTTC. Encoded protein: CASNSINNEQFF.

V gene TRBV9 combines with J gene TRBJ2-2; 8 positions agree with TRBD2. The V gene end was trimmed by 2 bases and the J gene end by 0 bases; junction bases not matched to a gene: 3. The CDR3 extends over 16 amino acids. Germline V lookup: CDR1 SGDLS, CDR2 YYNGEE. The CDR3, as DNA: TGTGCCAGCAGCGTTCTAGCGGGCGCGAACACCGGGGAGCTGTTTTTT. Translation: CASSVLAGANTGELFF.